This TCR beta chain originates from a study of persistence of HIV-infected CD4 T cells. Whole-study context: Median time on suppressive ART was around 8 years.

Germline CDR1 and CDR2: SGHRS and YFSETQ. Germline trimming cut 4 bases from V and 6 bases from J; bases unmatched to any gene: 11. The CDR3 totals 15 residues. The libraries were made with immunoSEQ version 4 in survey mode. Template was genomic DNA at roughly 9.6 ng/uL, with up to 1 ug used per sample. Profiling relied on immunoSEQ multiplex PCR, and the TCRdb table lists in-frame clones only, not all of them. The sample includes fewer than 50,000 clones, roughly nine tenths of them seen just once. Details on this clone: Its antigen is as yet unknown.

Nonspecific anti-CD3/anti-CD28 bead stimulation represents the broad CD4+ T cell repertoire. Sorting of responding CD4+ T cells relied on upregulated CD40 ligand together with CD69. PBMCs were depleted of CD8+ T cells before stimulation. The study's findings and limits: Antigen-responding cells were enriched for degenerate expanded CDR3beta sequences.

This sample comprised CD4+ T cells sorted from PBMCs after roughly 18-hour stimulation, obtained from a patient who received antiretroviral therapy. The chain couples TRBV5-1 to TRBJ2-3; TRBD2 matches at 7 bases. The TCR was taken from an adult man with HIV who was CMV-seropositive. In DNA, the CDR3 is TGCGCCAGCAGCCCCCTGGCGGGGGTTTTTGATACGCAGTATTTT. Translated: CASSPLAGVFDTQYF. The whole variable domain, filled in from reference TRBV5-1 and TRBJ2-3, reads KAGVTQTPRYLIKTRGQQVTLSCSPISGHRSVSWYQQTPGQGLQFLFEYFSETQRNKGNFPGRFSGRQFSNSRSEMNVSTLELGDSALYLCASSPLAGVFDTQYFGPGTRLTVL.